The 19 T cell receptor beta chains below were found in one sample sequenced in a study of cytomegalovirus exposure and HLA in healthy donors. With 60 Vbeta and 13 Jbeta primers, the PCR was carried out. Assay: immunoSEQ multiplex PCR; the TCRdb copy retains only in-frame clones and omits some. The table has some 130,000 clones, under 90% seen once. The sample comprised PBMCs. These receptors came from a woman aged 40 to 55 in good health and CMV-seronegative.

The chain has TRBV6-5 and TRBJ2-5; 11 bases map to TRBD2. CDR1 is MNHEY and CDR2 is SVGAGI in the germline V gene. This CDR3 has 15 amino acids. Germline trimming cut 0 bases from V and 5 bases from J; bases unmatched to any gene: 2. The CDR3 sequence is CASSYSPSGGETQYF. CDR3 DNA sequence: TGTGCCAGCAGTTACTCTCCTAGCGGGGGGGAGACCCAGTACTTC.

This chain links TRBV15 with TRBJ2-7, with D perhaps matching TRBD1 (6 bases). CDR1 is LNHNV and CDR2 is YYDKDF in the germline V gene (reference sequence). The ends were cut back, 0 bases at V and 7 bases at J, with 19 bases in the middle. The CDR3 extends over 16 amino acids. This CDR3 reads CATSRDRRGTIGEQYF. The CDR3 bases are TGTGCCACCAGCAGAGATCGGCGAGGGACAATTGGTGAGCAGTACTTC.

The chain combines TRBV7-2 with TRBJ1-3; no definite D call. Germline V gene lookup returns CDR1 SGHTA and CDR2 FQGNSA. V shed 2 bases and J shed 0 bases, with 5 bases lying between them. This CDR3 has 14 amino acids. The CDR3 DNA reads as TGTGCCAGCAGCTTACGTCGCTCTGGAAACACCATATATTTT. Protein product: CASSLRRSGNTIYF.

The rearrangement joins TRBV4-1 to TRBJ2-7; 12 bases are shared with TRBD2. The CDR3 length is 15 residues. Trimming cost V 3 bases and J 2 bases; bases outside gene matches: 2. Germline V CDR1 and CDR2: MGHRA, YSYEKL. CDR3: CASSHLAGGPYEQYF. The CDR3 DNA reads TGCGCCAGCAGCCATCTAGCGGGAGGGCCCTACGAGCAGTACTTC.

The chain joins TRBV10-3 to TRBJ2-2, with D tentatively TRBD1 (5 bases). This CDR3 region has 12 residues. V was shortened by 11 bases and J by 4 bases, with 11 bases between the two germline ends. Germline V lookup: CDR1 ENHRY, CDR2 SYGVKD. The CDR3 DNA reads as TGTGCCGGACGAACAGGCACCGGGGAGCTGTTTTTT. This gives the protein CAGRTGTGELFF.

The CDR3 DNA reads as TGTGCCAGCAGTGGACAGTTAAAAGTAGTCTACGAGCAGTACTTC. Translation: CASSGQLKVVYEQYF. The chain combines TRBV6-6 with TRBJ2-7; tentatively, D is TRBD1 (6 bases). The V gene lost 5 bases and the J gene lost 3 bases, with 17 bases spanning the gap. This CDR3 contains 15 residues. The germline gives CDR1 MNHNY, CDR2 SVGAGI (reference sequence).

This clone was seen more than once but under ten times. The chain couples TRBV27 to TRBJ2-7, with D possibly TRBD2 on 6 matching bases. V was shortened by 0 bases and J by 6 bases, with 15 bases between the two germline ends. Germline V gives CDR1 MNHEY, CDR2 SMNVEV (reference sequence). CDR3 length equals 15 residues. Here the CDR3 reads CASSLSGLEGGEQYF. The CDR3 DNA is TGTGCCAGCAGTTTATCCGGCCTAGAGGGAGGCGAGCAGTACTTC.

The chain uses TRBV5-4 and TRBJ2-3; 8 bases are shared with TRBD2. V was clipped by 1 base and J by 11 bases; unmatched bases: 9. The CDR3 runs to 14 residues. Per the germline V gene, CDR1 is SGHNT and CDR2 is YYREEE (reference sequence). CDR3 in DNA: TGTGCCAGCAGCTTGTCCAGCGGGGGAGGAGAGCAGTATTTT. Encoded protein: CASSLSSGGGEQYF.

Worth noting for this clone: One end of the junction is discordant with germline, which a read error may explain. The chain combines TRBV5-1 with TRBJ2-5, with D tentatively TRBD1 (6 bases). This CDR3 contains 14 residues. Per the germline V gene, CDR1 is SGHRS and CDR2 is YFSETQ. CDR3 sequence reads: CASSLGTVQEIQYF. CDR3 bases: TGCGCCAGCAGCTTGGGGACAGTTCAAGAGATCCAGTACTTC.

The chain carries TRBV5-1 and TRBJ2-3; the D gene is possibly TRBD1 (6 bases). This CDR3 has 17 amino acids. Germline V gives CDR1 SGHRS, CDR2 YFSETQ. V was cut by 4 bases and J by 2 bases, with 20 bases left in between. This CDR3 reads CASSLEQGTFYTDTQYF. For the CDR3, the DNA is TGCGCCAGCAGCCTCGAACAGGGCACCTTCTACACAGATACGCAGTATTTT.

V is TRBV20-1 and J is TRBJ1-5; D not certain. Deletions cut 1 base from V and 6 bases from J, with 4 bases between. CDR1 is DFQATT and CDR2 is SNEGSKA in the germline V gene (reference sequence). The CDR3 is 11 residues long. The CDR3 is CSARVFQPQHF. Written as DNA, the CDR3 is TGCAGTGCTAGAGTCTTTCAGCCCCAGCATTTT.

This clone was recorded only once. The rearrangement joins TRBV9 to TRBJ2-2; 9 positions match TRBD1. Per the germline V gene, CDR1 is SGDLS and CDR2 is YYNGEE. V was clipped by 1 base and J by 1 base; unmatched bases: 11. The CDR3 has 19 amino acids. CDR3 DNA sequence: TGTGCCAGCAGCGTAACCACAGGGGGCGTCCCTGGGAACACCGGGGAGCTGTTTTTT. Amino acids: CASSVTTGGVPGNTGELFF.

V gene TRBV28 combines with J gene TRBJ1-1; a possible D gene is TRBD1 (5 bases). Trimming removed 2 bases at V and 5 bases at J, with 12 bases between. There are 14 residues in the CDR3. Germline values: CDR1 MDHEN, CDR2 SYDVKM. The CDR3 region has the DNA TGTGCCAGCAGTTTAACGCAGGGAGGTACTGAAGCTTTCTTT. This encodes CASSLTQGGTEAFF.

The chain joins TRBV29-1 to TRBJ2-2; D remains unclear. This CDR3 is 16 amino acids long. Germline CDR1 reads SQVTM; CDR2 reads ANQGSEA. Trimming pared 0 bases from V and 0 bases from J, leaving 11 bases between. CDR3: CSVEDPRPPNTGELFF. The CDR3 DNA reads as TGCAGCGTTGAAGATCCGCGGCCACCGAACACCGGGGAGCTGTTTTTT.

This sequence joins TRBV13 and TRBJ2-7, with D possibly matching TRBD2 (6 bases). Trimming took off 5 bases at V and 3 bases at J, with 8 bases between the two ends. Germline CDR1 PRHDT, CDR2 FYEKMQ (reference sequence). This CDR3 comprises 12 residues. The CDR3 DNA follows: TGTGCCAGCAGCAAGGGAGGCTACGAGCAGTACTTC. It is translated as CASSKGGYEQYF.

The V gene is TRBV5-4, the J gene TRBJ2-2; the D gene is possibly TRBD2 (6 bases). Germline V gene lookup returns CDR1 SGHNT and CDR2 YYREEE (reference sequence). The V and J ends lost 2 bases and 3 bases respectively, with 8 bases between them. The CDR3 consists of 14 residues. This chain's CDR3 is CASSFWGDTGELFF. DNA of the CDR3: TGTGCCAGCAGCTTTTGGGGGGACACCGGGGAGCTGTTTTTT.

This chain links TRBV10-3 with TRBJ2-1; 10 bases match TRBD1. The V and J ends lost 10 bases and 7 bases, in that order; junction bases with no gene match: 10. Per germline, CDR1 ENHRY and CDR2 SYGVKD. The CDR3 is made up of 14 amino acids. In nucleotides, the CDR3 is TGTGCCACCTCAGGACAGGGGGAGAAGAATGAGCAGTTCTTC. This encodes CATSGQGEKNEQFF.

The chain links TRBV2 to TRBJ2-3, with 9 bases identical to TRBD2. There are 15 residues in the CDR3. Germline assignment: CDR1 SNHLY and CDR2 FYNNEI. The trim removed 8 bases at V and 2 bases at J, leaving 8 bases unmatched. CDR3 DNA sequence: TGTGCCAGCGTAATCTCTAGCGGGGTCACAGATACGCAGTATTTT. Translated, it gives CASVISSGVTDTQYF.

Here the CDR3 DNA reads TGCAGCGTCCTTACAGGGGGCACCGGGGAGCTGTTTTTT. Translating gives CSVLTGGTGELFF. V and J are TRBV29-1 and TRBJ2-2, with 8 nucleotides matching TRBD1. From germline, CDR1 is SQVTM and CDR2 ANQGSEA. This CDR3 has 13 residues. Trimming took 6 bases from V and 4 from J; bases not matched to a gene: 4.